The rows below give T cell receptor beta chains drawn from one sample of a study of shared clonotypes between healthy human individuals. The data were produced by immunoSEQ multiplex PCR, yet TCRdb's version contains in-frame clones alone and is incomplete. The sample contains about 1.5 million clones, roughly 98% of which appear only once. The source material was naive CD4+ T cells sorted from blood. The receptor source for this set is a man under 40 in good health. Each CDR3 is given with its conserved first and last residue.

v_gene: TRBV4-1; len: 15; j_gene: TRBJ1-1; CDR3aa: CASSPGVGLNTEAFF
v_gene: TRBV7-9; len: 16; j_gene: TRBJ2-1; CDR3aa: CASSATGGISYNEQFF
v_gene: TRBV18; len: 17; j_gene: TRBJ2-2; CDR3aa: CASSPPGLAGGAGELFF
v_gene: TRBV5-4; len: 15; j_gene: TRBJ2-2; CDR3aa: CASSLRQGRIWELFF
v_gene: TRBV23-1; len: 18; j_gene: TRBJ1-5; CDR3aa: CAADCRDRALTQLQPQHF
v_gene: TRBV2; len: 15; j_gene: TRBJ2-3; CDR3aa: CASSVGNRDTDTQYF
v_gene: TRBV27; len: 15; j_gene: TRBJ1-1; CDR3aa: CASSLLGQGSTEAFF
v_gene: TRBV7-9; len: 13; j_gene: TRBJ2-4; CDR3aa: CASSSQAQNIQYF
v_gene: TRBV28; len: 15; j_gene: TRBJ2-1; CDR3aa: CASSLRRGGYNEQFF
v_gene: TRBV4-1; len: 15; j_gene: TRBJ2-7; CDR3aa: CASSLTGTATYEQYF
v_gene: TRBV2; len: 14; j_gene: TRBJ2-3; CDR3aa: CASSLSTTTDTQYF
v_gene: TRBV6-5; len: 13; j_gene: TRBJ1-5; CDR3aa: CASRGGREQPQHF
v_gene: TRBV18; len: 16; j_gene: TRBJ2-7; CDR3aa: CASSPARTRSSYEQYF
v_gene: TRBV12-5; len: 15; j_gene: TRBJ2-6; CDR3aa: CASGRDGVGANVLTF
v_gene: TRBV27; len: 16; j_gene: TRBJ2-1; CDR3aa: CASTTSPGQGYNEQFF
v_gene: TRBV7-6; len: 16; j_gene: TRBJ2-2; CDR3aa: CASSLLFGTNTGELFF
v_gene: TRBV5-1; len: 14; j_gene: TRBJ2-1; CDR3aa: CASSSRTVYNEQFF
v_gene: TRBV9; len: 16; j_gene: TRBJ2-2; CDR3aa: CASSVRTSGYTGELFF
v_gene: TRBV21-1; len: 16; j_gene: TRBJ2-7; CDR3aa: CASSKVILGRIYEQYF
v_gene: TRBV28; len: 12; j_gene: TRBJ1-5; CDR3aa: CASSPQGQPQHF
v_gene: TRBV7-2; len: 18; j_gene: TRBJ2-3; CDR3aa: CASSLNPIAGAGTDTQYF
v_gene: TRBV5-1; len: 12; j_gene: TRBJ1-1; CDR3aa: CASSLGGPEAFF
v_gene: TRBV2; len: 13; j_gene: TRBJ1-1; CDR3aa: CASSAAGATEAFF
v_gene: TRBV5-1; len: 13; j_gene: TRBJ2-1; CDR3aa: CASSQSGSNEQFF
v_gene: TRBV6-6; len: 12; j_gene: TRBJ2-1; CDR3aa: CASQQVHNEQFF
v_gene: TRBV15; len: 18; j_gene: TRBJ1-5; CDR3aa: CATSRDIGRAVGNQPQHF
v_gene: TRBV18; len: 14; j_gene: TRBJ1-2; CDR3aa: CASSPEAAFYGYTF
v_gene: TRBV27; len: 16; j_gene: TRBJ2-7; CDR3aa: CASSSGRRTPSYEQYF
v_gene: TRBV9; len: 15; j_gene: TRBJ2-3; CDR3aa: CASSDLPGRTDTQYF
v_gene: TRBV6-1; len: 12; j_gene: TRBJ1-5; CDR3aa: CASSDIDQPQHF
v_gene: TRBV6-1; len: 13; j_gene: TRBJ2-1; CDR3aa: CASRDRDYNEQFF
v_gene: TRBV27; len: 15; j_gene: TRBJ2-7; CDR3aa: CASRRTDTIRYEQYF
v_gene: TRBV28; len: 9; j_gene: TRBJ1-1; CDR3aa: CAINTEAFF
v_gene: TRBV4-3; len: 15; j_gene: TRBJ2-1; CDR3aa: CASSQPADRGRPQFF
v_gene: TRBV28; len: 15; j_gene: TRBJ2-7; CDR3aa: CASTIELAGDHEQYF
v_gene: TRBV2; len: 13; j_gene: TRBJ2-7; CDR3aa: CASSAERSYEQYF
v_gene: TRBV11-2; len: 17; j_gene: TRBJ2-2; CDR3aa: CASNYASGTGNTGELFF
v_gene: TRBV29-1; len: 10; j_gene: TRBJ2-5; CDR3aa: CSVSRETQYF
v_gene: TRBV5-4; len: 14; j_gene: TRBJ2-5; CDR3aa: CASSLTTNQETQYF
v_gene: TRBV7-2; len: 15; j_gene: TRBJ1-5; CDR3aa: CASKDQADSDQPQHF
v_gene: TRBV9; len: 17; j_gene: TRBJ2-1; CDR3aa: CASSVTSGTSGSNEQFF
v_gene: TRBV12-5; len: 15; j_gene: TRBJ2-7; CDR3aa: CASGPGQGNRDEQYF
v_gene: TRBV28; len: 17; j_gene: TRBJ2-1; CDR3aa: CASSPRALRSLYNEQFF
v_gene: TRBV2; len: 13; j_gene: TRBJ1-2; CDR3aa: CASSETANYGYTF
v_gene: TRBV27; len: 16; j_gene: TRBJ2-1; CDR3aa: CASSRGPKGRYNEQFF
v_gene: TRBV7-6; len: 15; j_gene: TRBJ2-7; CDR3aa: CASSLGGPFSYEQYF
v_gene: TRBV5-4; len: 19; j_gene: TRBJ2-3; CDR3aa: CASSGGLAGVGWGTDTQYF
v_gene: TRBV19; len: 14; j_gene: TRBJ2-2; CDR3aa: CASSIGRGPGELFF
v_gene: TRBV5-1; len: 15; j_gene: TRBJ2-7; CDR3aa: CASSPGTSGGYEQYF
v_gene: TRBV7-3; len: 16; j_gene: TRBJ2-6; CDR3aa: CASSLSAGSGANVLTF
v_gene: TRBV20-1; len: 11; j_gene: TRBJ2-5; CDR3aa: CSAGTSETQYF
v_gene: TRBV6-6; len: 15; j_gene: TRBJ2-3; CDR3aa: CASRGRGAYTDTQYF
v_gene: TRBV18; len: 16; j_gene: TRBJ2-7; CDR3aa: CASSPRAGTGNHEQYF
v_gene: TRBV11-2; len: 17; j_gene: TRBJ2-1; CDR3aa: CASSLRLGAGAYNEQFF
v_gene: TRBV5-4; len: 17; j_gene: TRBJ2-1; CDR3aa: CASTDRPGRDIYNEQFF
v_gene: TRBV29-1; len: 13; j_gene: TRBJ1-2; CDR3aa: CSVEDQSGYGYTF